One sample yielded the 31 T cell receptor beta chains listed below, sequenced in a study of cytomegalovirus exposure and HLA in healthy donors. Primers included in the PCR were 60 Vbeta and 13 Jbeta primers. Only in-frame clones appear in the TCRdb table, and some are missing; sequencing was by immunoSEQ multiplex PCR. This sample has 100,000 or so clones, with 85% found just once. The sequenced material came from PBMCs. These receptor sequences come from a man in his thirties or forties in good health and CMV-seronegative.

The chain couples TRBV19 to TRBJ2-3; 11 bases are shared with TRBD2. The CDR3 covers 15 residues. V gave up 4 bases and J gave up 2 bases; unmatched junction bases: 2. Per germline, CDR1 LNHDA and CDR2 SQIVND (reference sequence). The CDR3, as DNA: TGTGCCAGTAGTAGGACTAGCGGGTACACAGATACGCAGTATTTT. Translation: CASSRTSGYTDTQYF. The full variable domain, completed using reference TRBV19 and TRBJ2-3, is DGGITQSPKYLFRKEGQNVTLSCEQNLNHDAMYWYRQDPGQGLRLIYYSQIVNDFQKGDIAEGYSVSREKKESFPLTVTSAQKNPTAFYLCASSRTSGYTDTQYFGPGTRLTVL.

This clone was seen only once. The chain combines TRBV28 with TRBJ1-2; a possible D gene is TRBD1 (6 bases). Germline V lookup: CDR1 MDHEN, CDR2 SYDVKM. V lost 7 bases, J lost 5 bases, and 20 bases lay in between. The CDR3 sequence is 15 residues long. CDR3 in amino acids: CASNSPGVGGYGYTF. The CDR3 DNA is TGTGCCAGCAACTCGCCAGGGGTTGGGGGTTATGGCTACACCTTC.

This chain joins TRBV28 and TRBJ2-2; D is unclear. There are 13 residues in the CDR3. V was cut by 4 bases and J by 0 bases, with 3 bases left in between. Germline CDR1 and CDR2: MDHEN and SYDVKM. In nucleotides, the CDR3 is TGTGCCAGCAGTTCCTCGAACACCGGGGAGCTGTTTTTT. This encodes CASSSSNTGELFF.

The chain uses TRBV28 and TRBJ2-7; 7 nucleotides align to TRBD1. With V trimmed by 5 bases and J by 12 bases, 10 bases remained unmatched. The V gene's germline CDR1 is MDHEN and CDR2 SYDVKM. The CDR3 covers 12 residues. Here the CDR3 DNA reads TGTGCCAGCAGTCCTTCCCCCGGGACAGCGTACTTC. Its translation is CASSPSPGTAYF.

A few counts support this clone. The CDR3 is CAWSPGPREAFF. In DNA form, the CDR3 reads TGTGCCTGGAGTCCGGGTCCCCGTGAAGCTTTCTTT. The chain links TRBV30 to TRBJ1-1; D unresolved. Germline V CDR1 and CDR2: GTSNPN, SVGIG (reference sequence). The CDR3 has 12 residues. V was pared by 2 bases and J by 7 bases, with 11 bases between.

A single count supports this clone. The J gene is TRBJ2-7, the V gene TRBV28, with 8 bases lining up with TRBD2. Germline CDR1 reads MDHEN; CDR2 reads SYDVKM. V shed 7 bases, J shed 1 base, and the junction held 9 bases outside the gene matches. The CDR3 totals 15 residues. This chain's CDR3 is CASNPNAGGSYEQYF. The CDR3 DNA sequence: TGTGCCAGCAACCCAAACGCGGGAGGATCCTACGAGCAGTACTTC. Based on the CDR3 plus reference TRBV28 and TRBJ2-7, the full variable domain is DVKVTQSSRYLVKRTGEKVFLECVQDMDHENMFWYRQDPGLGLRLIYFSYDVKMKEKGDIPEGYSVSREKKERFSLILESASTNQTSMYLCASNPNAGGSYEQYFGPGTRLTVT.

The V and J genes are TRBV4-1 and TRBJ2-7; possibly TRBD1 for D (6 bases). V was cut by 1 base and J by 10 bases, with 17 bases left in between. This CDR3 is built from 14 residues. The germline CDR1 and CDR2 sequences are MGHRA and YSYEKL. CDR3: CASSQGPQGLVQYF. The CDR3 DNA reads as TGCGCCAGCAGCCAAGGCCCCCAGGGGCTCGTACAGTACTTC.

This chain uses TRBV25-1 with TRBJ1-5, with TRBD1 as a possible D gene (5 bases). The CDR3 is made up of 13 amino acids. The V gene lost 5 bases and the J gene lost 6 bases, with 11 bases spanning the gap. CDR1 is MGHDK, CDR2 SYGVNS, per germline. CDR3 sequence reads: CASSPGNFQPQHF. The CDR3 region has the DNA TGTGCCAGCAGTCCAGGGAACTTTCAGCCCCAGCATTTT.

The chain links TRBV30 to TRBJ1-1; D possibly corresponds to TRBD1 (6 bases). In germline, CDR1 is GTSNPN, CDR2 SVGIG (reference sequence). Trimming pared 2 bases from V and 0 bases from J, leaving 16 bases between. The CDR3 runs 16 residues. CDR3 region: CAWSNRAGVMNTEAFF. As DNA, the CDR3 is TGTGCCTGGAGTAACAGGGCGGGGGTCATGAACACTGAAGCTTTCTTT.

This chain links TRBV28 with TRBJ2-3, with TRBD2 as a possible D gene (6 bases). The CDR3 runs to 18 residues. Germline V lookup: CDR1 MDHEN, CDR2 SYDVKM. V dropped 3 bases and J dropped 2 bases, with 21 bases sitting between them. The CDR3 region is CASSFGRLARPSTDTQYF. DNA for the CDR3: TGTGCCAGCAGTTTCGGTAGGCTAGCGCGTCCCTCCACAGATACGCAGTATTTT.

This clone was counted a few times. The J gene is TRBJ2-5, the V gene TRBV2; D is perhaps TRBD2 (6 bases). This CDR3 is 18 amino acids long. The V gene lost 5 bases and the J gene lost 4 bases, with 26 bases spanning the gap. Germline CDR1 and CDR2: SNHLY and FYNNEI. The CDR3 nucleotides are TGTGCCAGCAGTAATTTCATCGTCGACTCTGGGCGGGGAGAGACCCAGTACTTC. The encoded protein is CASSNFIVDSGRGETQYF.

The chain recombines TRBV29-1 with TRBJ2-7, with a tentative D call TRBD1 (6 bases). Trimming stripped 7 bases from V and 3 bases from J, with 16 bases between. CDR1 SQVTM and CDR2 ANQGSEA come from the germline V gene. There are 13 residues in the CDR3. The CDR3 region has the DNA TGCAGCGGCGGGCAGGGGACATACTACGAGCAGTACTTC. Protein sequence: CSGGQGTYYEQYF.

This rearrangement joins TRBV7-9 to TRBJ2-1; D ambiguous. CDR1 is SEHNR, CDR2 FQNEAQ, per germline (reference sequence). The V end was cut by 4 bases, the J end by 7 bases, with 8 bases between. The CDR3 spans 12 residues. In nucleotides, the CDR3 is TGTGCCAGCAGCTCTAGGTGGAATGAGCAGTTCTTC. Its protein is CASSSRWNEQFF.

V gene TRBV5-4 combines with J gene TRBJ2-5; possibly TRBD2 for D (6 bases). The germline gives CDR1 SGHNT, CDR2 YYREEE (reference sequence). V lost 4 bases and J lost 5, with 21 bases in between. There are 16 residues in the CDR3. In DNA form, the CDR3 reads TGTGCCAGCAGCCGGGAAGCGGGCTTACGCGAGGAGACCCAGTACTTC. Encoded protein: CASSREAGLREETQYF.

The rearrangement joins TRBV14 to TRBJ1-2; the match to TRBD1 covers 10 bases. The CDR3 extends over 18 amino acids. V lost 0 bases and J lost 0; bases outside the gene matches: 7. The V gene's germline CDR1 is SGHDN and CDR2 FVKESK. The DNA of the CDR3 is TGTGCCAGCAGCCAAGACCGGGACAGGGGAAACTCTAACTATGGCTACACCTTC. It codes for CASSQDRDRGNSNYGYTF.

This chain joins TRBV7-9 and TRBJ2-5; 12 bases match TRBD1. Germline V gives CDR1 SEHNR, CDR2 FQNEAQ (reference sequence). Losses at the gene ends were 0 bases for V and 6 bases for J; bases not matched to a gene: 2. This CDR3 has 15 residues. CDR3 bases: TGTGCCAGCAGCTTAGCGGGACAGGGGGCGAAGACCCAGTACTTC. Its translation: CASSLAGQGAKTQYF.

The chain uses TRBV9 and TRBJ2-5; D is possibly TRBD2 (6 bases). Looked up from germline, CDR1 is SGDLS and CDR2 is YYNGEE. The CDR3 totals 13 residues. The germline V and J ends were trimmed by 8 bases and 5 bases, with 16 bases remaining between them. CDR3 coding DNA: TGTGCCAGTCAACGGGGGTTAGGGGAGACCCAGTACTTC. Protein: CASQRGLGETQYF.

The rearrangement joins TRBV7-2 to TRBJ2-3; D unresolved. V was shortened by 6 bases and J by 7 bases, with 8 bases between the two germline ends. In germline, CDR1 is SGHTA, CDR2 FQGNSA. The CDR3 extends over 11 amino acids. CDR3 DNA: TGTGCCAGCAGTTCTACTCATACGCAGTATTTT. As protein: CASSSTHTQYF.

This clone appeared once. V usage is TRBV7-2 and J usage is TRBJ2-3; the match to TRBD2 covers 8 bases. The CDR3 covers 17 residues. CDR1 and CDR2 (germline): SGHTA, FQGNSA. V trimming: 3 bases; J trimming: 5 bases; junction bases outside the gene matches: 13. The CDR3 is CASSLTSVLFARDTQYF. The CDR3, as DNA: TGTGCCAGCAGCTTGACTAGCGTGCTATTCGCCAGAGATACGCAGTATTTT.

The chain employs TRBV10-3 and TRBJ1-2; no clear D gene. CDR1 and CDR2 from the germline V gene are ENHRY and SYGVKD. This CDR3 has 14 amino acids. Trimming cost V 7 bases and J 5 bases, with 17 bases left between them. The CDR3 protein is CAITQTGPGYGYTF. Written as DNA, the CDR3 is TGTGCCATCACCCAGACCGGACCGGGGTATGGCTACACCTTC.

The CDR3 protein is CASFQREGTQYF. CDR3 nucleotide sequence: TGTGCCAGTTTTCAGCGGGAGGGGACCCAGTACTTC. The rearrangement uses TRBV5-4 and TRBJ2-5; 10 nucleotides align to TRBD2. Germline loops: CDR1 SGHNT, CDR2 YYREEE (reference sequence). V gave up 8 bases and J gave up 7 bases; unmatched junction bases: 5. The CDR3 spans 12 residues.

This rearrangement joins TRBV5-5 to TRBJ2-7, with TRBD1 identical over 7 bases. The CDR3 loop spans 16 amino acids. The germline CDR1 and CDR2 sequences are SGHKS and YYEKEE (reference sequence). Trimming at V came to 4 bases and at J to 3 bases, leaving 13 bases not matched to a gene. The CDR3 nucleotides are TGTGCCAGCAGCCCGAATCAGCGGACAGGAGTCTACGAGCAGTACTTC. Amino acid sequence: CASSPNQRTGVYEQYF.

J is TRBJ2-1 and V is TRBV11-1; tentatively, D is TRBD2 (6 bases). This CDR3 is built from 13 residues. Looked up from germline, CDR1 is SGHAT and CDR2 is FQDESV (reference sequence). The V end lost 4 bases, the J end lost 6 bases, and 10 bases lay between the germline ends. The CDR3 DNA follows: TGTGCCAGCAGCTCCCTGGGGGGCAATGAGCAGTTCTTC. Translating it yields CASSSLGGNEQFF.

This sequence joins TRBV30 and TRBJ2-3; 7 bases align to TRBD1. V dropped 1 base and J dropped 7; count of bases not matched to a gene: 5. Germline CDR1 reads GTSNPN; CDR2 reads SVGIG (reference sequence). The CDR3 contains 13 residues. CDR3 sequence: CAWSADRSYTQYF. CDR3 nucleotide sequence: TGTGCCTGGAGTGCGGACAGGTCCTATACGCAGTATTTT.

DNA of the CDR3: TGCGCCAGCAGCCAGGAGGGCACTAGTCAGCCCCAGCATTTT. Translating it yields CASSQEGTSQPQHF. The rearrangement links TRBV4-1 to TRBJ1-5; D unclear. The CDR3 covers 14 residues. The V end lost 3 bases, the J end lost 6 bases, and 12 bases lay between the germline ends. Germline V lookup: CDR1 MGHRA, CDR2 YSYEKL.

The chain links TRBV4-1 to TRBJ2-7; 8 nucleotides agree with TRBD2. This CDR3 is 17 amino acids long. V lost 0 bases and J lost 5; bases outside the gene matches: 12. The germline V gene has CDR1 MGHRA and CDR2 YSYEKL. The CDR3 protein is CASSQEPTSDVPNEQYF. The CDR3 DNA reads as TGCGCCAGCAGCCAAGAACCGACTAGCGACGTCCCAAACGAGCAGTACTTC.

This chain uses TRBV29-1 with TRBJ2-3; 9 bases fit TRBD2. CDR1 is SQVTM and CDR2 is ANQGSEA in the germline V gene. The ends lost 6 bases at V and 0 bases at J; junction bases unmatched: 7. This CDR3 has 15 amino acids. The CDR3 DNA follows: TGCAGCGTCTGCTTAGCGGGGGAGAGCACAGATACGCAGTATTTT. It encodes CSVCLAGESTDTQYF.

The chain has TRBV5-4 and TRBJ2-2; D is unclear. Trimming removed 0 bases at V and 2 bases at J, with 11 bases between. The CDR3 spans 16 residues. Germline loops: CDR1 SGHNT, CDR2 YYREEE (reference sequence). The CDR3 DNA is TGTGCCAGCAGCTTGGATTCTGTAGTCAACACCGGGGAGCTGTTTTTT. Protein: CASSLDSVVNTGELFF.

The rearrangement joins TRBV4-1 to TRBJ2-1, with 15 bases lining up with TRBD2. Germline V CDR1 and CDR2: MGHRA, YSYEKL. The junction had 8 bases not matched to a gene; V was cut back by 4 bases and J by 4 bases. The CDR3 spans 18 residues. The CDR3 nucleotides are TGCGCCAGCAGCCTAGGGACTAGCGGGAGGCCTGAATACAATGAGCAGTTCTTC. This encodes CASSLGTSGRPEYNEQFF.

V usage is TRBV28 and J usage is TRBJ2-7; 12 positions match TRBD1. CDR1 and CDR2 (germline): MDHEN, SYDVKM. The CDR3 extends over 16 amino acids. Trimming cost V 6 bases and J 0 bases; bases outside gene matches: 6. The CDR3 nucleotides read TGTGCCAGCAGCCTCGGGACAGGGGGCAGCTCCTACGAGCAGTACTTC. Amino acids: CASSLGTGGSSYEQYF.

This clone occurred a few times. This sequence joins TRBV5-1 and TRBJ1-1; 12 bases match TRBD1. The V and J ends lost 3 bases and 5 bases, in that order; junction bases with no gene match: 8. In germline, CDR1 is SGHRS, CDR2 YFSETQ. This CDR3 is 16 amino acids long. CDR3 sequence: CASSYGTGGAGTEAFF. CDR3 DNA sequence: TGCGCCAGCAGCTATGGGACAGGGGGCGCCGGGACTGAAGCTTTCTTT.